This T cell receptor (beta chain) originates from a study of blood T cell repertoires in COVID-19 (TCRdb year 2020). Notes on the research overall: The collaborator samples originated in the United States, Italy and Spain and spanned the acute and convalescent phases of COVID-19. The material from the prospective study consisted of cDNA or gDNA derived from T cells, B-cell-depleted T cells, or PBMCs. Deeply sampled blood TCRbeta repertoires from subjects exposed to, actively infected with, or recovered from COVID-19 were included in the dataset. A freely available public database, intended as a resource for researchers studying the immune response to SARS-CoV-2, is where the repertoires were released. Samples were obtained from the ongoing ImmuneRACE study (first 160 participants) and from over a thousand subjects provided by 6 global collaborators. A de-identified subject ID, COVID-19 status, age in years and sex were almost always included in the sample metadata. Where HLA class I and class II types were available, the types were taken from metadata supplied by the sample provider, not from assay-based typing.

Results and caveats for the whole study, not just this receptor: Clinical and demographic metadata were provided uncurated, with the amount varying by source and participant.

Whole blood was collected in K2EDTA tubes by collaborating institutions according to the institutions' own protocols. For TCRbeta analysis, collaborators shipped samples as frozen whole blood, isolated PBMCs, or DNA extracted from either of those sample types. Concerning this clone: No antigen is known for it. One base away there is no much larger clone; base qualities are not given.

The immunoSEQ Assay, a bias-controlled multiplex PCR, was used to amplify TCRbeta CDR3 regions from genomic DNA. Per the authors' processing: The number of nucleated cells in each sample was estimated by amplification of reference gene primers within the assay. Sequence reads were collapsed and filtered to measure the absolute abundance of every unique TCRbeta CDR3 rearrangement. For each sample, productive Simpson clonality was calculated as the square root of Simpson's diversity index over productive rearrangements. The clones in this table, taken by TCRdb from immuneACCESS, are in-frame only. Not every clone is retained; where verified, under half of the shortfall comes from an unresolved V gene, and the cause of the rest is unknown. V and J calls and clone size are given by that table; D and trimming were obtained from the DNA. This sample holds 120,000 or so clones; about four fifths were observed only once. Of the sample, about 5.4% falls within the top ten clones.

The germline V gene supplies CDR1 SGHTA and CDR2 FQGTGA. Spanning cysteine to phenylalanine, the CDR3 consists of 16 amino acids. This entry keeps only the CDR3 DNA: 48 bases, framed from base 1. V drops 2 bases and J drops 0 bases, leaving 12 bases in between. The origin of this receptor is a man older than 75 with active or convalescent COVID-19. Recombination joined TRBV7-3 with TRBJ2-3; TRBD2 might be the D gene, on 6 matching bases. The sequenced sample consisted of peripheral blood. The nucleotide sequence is TGTGCCAGCAGCTTATTGCGGGGCGCTAGCACAGATACGCAGTATTTT. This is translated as CASSLLRGASTDTQYF.